This T cell receptor beta chain was sequenced in a study of post-analysis software for immune sequencing data. In the study overall: Disease courses included relapsing-remitting, secondary progressive and progressive-relapsing multiple sclerosis. Study-level results: People with multiple sclerosis had a significantly lower normalized Chao1 diversity than controls did. Controls had lower frequencies than patients of 4 or 5 TRBV segments, which included TRBV5-6, TRBV5-1 and TRBV20-1. When the samples were clustered directly with F measure, those that had been prepared in the same batch showed strong co-clustering.

V shed 3 bases, J shed 5 bases, and the junction held 0 bases outside the gene matches. The CDR3 sequence is 12 residues long. The germline V gene encodes CDR1 MGHDK and CDR2 SYGVNS. Regarding this clonotype: What it recognizes is unknown.

Prepared libraries of TCR beta cDNA carried unique molecular identifiers. When roughly 1 to 10 million T cells were used, they gave a few hundred thousand cDNA molecules. TCRdb reanalysed the PCR reads using MiXCR and keeps one entry per CDR3 protein. The profile shows about 770,000 distinct CDR3 sequences, around 45% of them singletons. The clonotype originates from a girl aged 5-17 years with multiple sclerosis. The chain links TRBV25-1 to TRBJ2-7, with 8 positions matching TRBD2. The sequenced material came from blood. The CDR3 is CASSEGLDEQYF. In DNA form, the CDR3 reads TGTGCCAGCAGTGAGGGACTAGACGAGCAGTACTTC.